This T cell receptor beta chain appears in the sequencing data of a study of blood T cell repertoires in COVID-19. The wider study: Sites across the United States, Italy and Spain contributed samples from acute and convalescent COVID-19. T cells, B-cell-depleted T cells, or PBMCs supplied cDNA or gDNA.

The J segment lost 4 bases and the V segment lost 2 bases, leaving 7 bases of the junction unmatched. From germline, CDR1 is SGHDT and CDR2 YYEEEE. The CDR3 is 15 residues long. In the original analysis: Using reference gene primer amplification, nucleated cell counts were estimated. The repertoire was sequenced with immunoSEQ multiplex PCR; TCRdb's copy has only in-frame clones and lacks some. V and J calls and clone size follow that table, whereas D and trimming were derived from the DNA. The top ten clones hold just under 6.5% of a sample with under 300,000 clones, roughly 90% of them seen once. The study assigned cohorts using participant-reported clinical history.

This receptor was identified in a woman under 40 with acute COVID-19. Specimen: PBMCs or T cells enriched from blood (not recorded which). The V gene is TRBV5-6, the J gene TRBJ1-2, with 8 bases lining up with TRBD1. The chain's CDR3 is CASSLPGTGSYGYTF. The CDR3 DNA sequence: TGTGCCAGCAGCTTACCCGGGACAGGTAGCTATGGCTACACCTTC.